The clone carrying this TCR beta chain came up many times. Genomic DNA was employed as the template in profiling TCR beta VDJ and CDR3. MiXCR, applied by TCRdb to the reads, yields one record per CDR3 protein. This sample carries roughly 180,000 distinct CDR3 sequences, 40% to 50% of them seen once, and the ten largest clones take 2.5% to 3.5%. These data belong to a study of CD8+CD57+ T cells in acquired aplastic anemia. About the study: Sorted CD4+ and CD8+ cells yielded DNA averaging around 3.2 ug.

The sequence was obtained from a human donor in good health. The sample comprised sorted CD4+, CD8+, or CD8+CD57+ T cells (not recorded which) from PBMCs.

CDR3 residues: CSATSGAVETQYF. The CDR3 DNA follows: TGCAGTGCTACGAGCGGGGCAGTGGAGACCCAGTACTTC. V and J are TRBV20-1 and TRBJ2-5; 7 bases are shared with TRBD2. Trimming at V came to 4 bases and at J to 5 bases, leaving 7 bases not matched to a gene. Germline values: CDR1 DFQATT, CDR2 SNEGSKA (reference sequence). The CDR3 length is 13 residues.